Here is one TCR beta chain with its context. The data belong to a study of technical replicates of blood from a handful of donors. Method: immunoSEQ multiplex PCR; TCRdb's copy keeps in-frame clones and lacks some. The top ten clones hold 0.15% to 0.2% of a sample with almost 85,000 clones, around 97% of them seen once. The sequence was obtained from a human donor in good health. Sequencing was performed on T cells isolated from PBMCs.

DNA for the CDR3: TGTGCCAGCAGCTTGGAAAGACAGGAGAACACTGAAGCTTTCTTT. This translates into CASSLERQENTEAFF. V gene TRBV5-4 combines with J gene TRBJ1-1; the D gene is possibly TRBD1 (6 bases). The CDR3 totals 15 residues. Germline V CDR1 and CDR2: SGHNT, YYREEE (reference sequence). The V gene lost 0 bases and the J gene lost 1 base, with 10 bases spanning the gap.